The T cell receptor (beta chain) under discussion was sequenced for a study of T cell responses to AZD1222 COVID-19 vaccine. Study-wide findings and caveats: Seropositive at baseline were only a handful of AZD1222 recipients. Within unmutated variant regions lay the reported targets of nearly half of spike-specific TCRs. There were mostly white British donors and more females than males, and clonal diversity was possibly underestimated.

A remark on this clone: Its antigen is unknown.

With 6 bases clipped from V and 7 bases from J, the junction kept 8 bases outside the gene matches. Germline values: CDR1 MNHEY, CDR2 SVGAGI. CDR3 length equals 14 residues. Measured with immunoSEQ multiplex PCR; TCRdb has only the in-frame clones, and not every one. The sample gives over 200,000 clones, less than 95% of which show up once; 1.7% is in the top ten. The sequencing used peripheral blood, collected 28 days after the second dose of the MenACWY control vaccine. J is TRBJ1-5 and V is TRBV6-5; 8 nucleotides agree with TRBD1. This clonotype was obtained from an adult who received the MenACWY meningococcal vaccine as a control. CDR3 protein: CASSLGQGRQPQHF. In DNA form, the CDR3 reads TGTGCCAGCAGCTTAGGACAGGGAAGACAGCCCCAGCATTTT.